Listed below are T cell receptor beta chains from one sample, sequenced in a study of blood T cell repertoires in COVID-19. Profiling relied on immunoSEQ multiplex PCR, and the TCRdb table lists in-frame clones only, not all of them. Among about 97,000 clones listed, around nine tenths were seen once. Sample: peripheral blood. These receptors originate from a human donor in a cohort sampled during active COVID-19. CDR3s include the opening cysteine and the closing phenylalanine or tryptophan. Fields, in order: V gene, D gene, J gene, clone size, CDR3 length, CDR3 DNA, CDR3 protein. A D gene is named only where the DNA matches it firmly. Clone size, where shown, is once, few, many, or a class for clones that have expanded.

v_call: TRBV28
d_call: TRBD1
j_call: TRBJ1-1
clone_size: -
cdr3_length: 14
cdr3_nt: TGTGCCAGCAGTTTATTCACAGGGGTCACTGAAGCTTTCTTT
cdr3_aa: CASSLFTGVTEAFF

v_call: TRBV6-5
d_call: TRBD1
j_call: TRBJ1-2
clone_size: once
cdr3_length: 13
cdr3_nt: TGTGCCAGCATGGGGACAGGGTCTTATGGCTACACCTTC
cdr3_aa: CASMGTGSYGYTF

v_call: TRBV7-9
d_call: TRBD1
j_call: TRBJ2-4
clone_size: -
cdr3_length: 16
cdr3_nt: TGTGCCAGCAGCTTAGTGGACAGGGACGCCAAAAACATTCAGTACTTC
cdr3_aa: CASSLVDRDAKNIQYF

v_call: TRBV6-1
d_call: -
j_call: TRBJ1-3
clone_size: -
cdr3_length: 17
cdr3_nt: TGTGCCAGCAGTGAAGGGGGACGGGGACTCTCTGGAAACACCATATATTTT
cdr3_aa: CASSEGGRGLSGNTIYF

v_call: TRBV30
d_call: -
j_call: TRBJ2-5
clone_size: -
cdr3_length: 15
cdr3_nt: TGTGCCTGGAGTGTAAGGGGTCGGACACAAGAGACCCAGTACTTC
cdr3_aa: CAWSVRGRTQETQYF

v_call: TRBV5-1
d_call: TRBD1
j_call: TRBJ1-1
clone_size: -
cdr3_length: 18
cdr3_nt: TGCGCCAGCAGCTTGGTACCAACAGGGACAGGGGTCGTTACTGAAGCTTTCTTT
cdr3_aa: CASSLVPTGTGVVTEAFF

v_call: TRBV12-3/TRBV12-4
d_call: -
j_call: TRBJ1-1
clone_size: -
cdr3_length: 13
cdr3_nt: TGTGCCAGCAGCTCGGACAAGAACACTGAAGCTTTCTTT
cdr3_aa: CASSSDKNTEAFF

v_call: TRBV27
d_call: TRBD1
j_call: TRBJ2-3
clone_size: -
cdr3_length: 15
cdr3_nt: TGTGCCAGCAGAACGACAGGGGGCAAGACAGATACGCAGTATTTT
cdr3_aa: CASRTTGGKTDTQYF

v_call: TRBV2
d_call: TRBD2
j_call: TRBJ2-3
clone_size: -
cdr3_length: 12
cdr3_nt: TGTGCCAGCGGGGGGGAGGGTGATACGCAGTATTTT
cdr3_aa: CASGGEGDTQYF

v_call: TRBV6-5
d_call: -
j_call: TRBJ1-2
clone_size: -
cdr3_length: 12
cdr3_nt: TGTGCCAGCAGTTACCAGGGGTATGGCTACACCTTC
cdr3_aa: CASSYQGYGYTF

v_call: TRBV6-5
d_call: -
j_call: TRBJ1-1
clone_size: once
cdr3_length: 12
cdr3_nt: TGTGCCAGCAGTTACCTTCAGGGGGAAGCTTTCTTT
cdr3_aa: CASSYLQGEAFF

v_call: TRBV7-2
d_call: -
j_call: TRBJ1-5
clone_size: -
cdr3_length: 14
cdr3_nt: TGTGCCAGCAGCTTAGCCCGGGGTGTTTGGCCCCAGCATTTT
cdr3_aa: CASSLARGVWPQHF

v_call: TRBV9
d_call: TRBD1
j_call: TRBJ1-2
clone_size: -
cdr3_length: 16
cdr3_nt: TGTGCCAGCAGCTCGACCCCGGACAGGCGCACTATTGGCTACACCTTC
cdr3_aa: CASSSTPDRRTIGYTF

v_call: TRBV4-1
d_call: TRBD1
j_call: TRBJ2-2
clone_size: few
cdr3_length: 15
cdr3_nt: TGCGCCAGCAGCCTTGGACAGGGAAAGGACGGGGAGCTGTTTTTT
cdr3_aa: CASSLGQGKDGELFF

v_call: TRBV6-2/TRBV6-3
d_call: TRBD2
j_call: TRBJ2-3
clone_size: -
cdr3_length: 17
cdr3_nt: TGTGCCAGCAGTCCCCAGACTAGCGGACCCTACACAGATACGCAGTATTTT
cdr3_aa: CASSPQTSGPYTDTQYF

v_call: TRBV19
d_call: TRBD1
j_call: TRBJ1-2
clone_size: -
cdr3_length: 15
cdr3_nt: TGTGCCAGTAGTATCATCCGGGACAGGGACTATGGCTACACCTTC
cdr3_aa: CASSIIRDRDYGYTF

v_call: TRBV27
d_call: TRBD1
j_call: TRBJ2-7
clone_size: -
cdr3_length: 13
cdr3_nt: TGTGCCAGCAGGCCGACAGGGGCCTACGAGCAGTACTTC
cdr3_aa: CASRPTGAYEQYF

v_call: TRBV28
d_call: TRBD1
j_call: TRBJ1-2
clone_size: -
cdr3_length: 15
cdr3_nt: TGTGCCAGCAGCGCCGGGGACAGCTACAACTATGGCTACACCTTC
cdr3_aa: CASSAGDSYNYGYTF

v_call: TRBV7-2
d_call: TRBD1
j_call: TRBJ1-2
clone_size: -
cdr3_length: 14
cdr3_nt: TGTGCCAGCAGCTTACAGGGGGGAAACTATGGCTACACCTTC
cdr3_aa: CASSLQGGNYGYTF

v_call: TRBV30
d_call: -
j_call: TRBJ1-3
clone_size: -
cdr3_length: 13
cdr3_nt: TGTGCCTGGAAGGAGAAAGGTGGAAACACCATATATTTT
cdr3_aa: CAWKEKGGNTIYF

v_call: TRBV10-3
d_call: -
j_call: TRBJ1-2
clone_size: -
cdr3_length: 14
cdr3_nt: TGTGCCATCAGTGATATCGTAGGGGGAAACGGCTACACCTTC
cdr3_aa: CAISDIVGGNGYTF

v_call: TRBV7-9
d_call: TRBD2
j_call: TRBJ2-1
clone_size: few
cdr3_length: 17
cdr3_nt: TGTGCCAGCAGCTTAACACAGGGACTAGCGGCCTACAATGAGCAGTTCTTC
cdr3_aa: CASSLTQGLAAYNEQFF

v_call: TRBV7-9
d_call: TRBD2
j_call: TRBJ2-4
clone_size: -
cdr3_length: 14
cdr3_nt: TGTGCCAGCAGCGCGACTAGCGGGGAAAACATTCAGTACTTC
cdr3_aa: CASSATSGENIQYF

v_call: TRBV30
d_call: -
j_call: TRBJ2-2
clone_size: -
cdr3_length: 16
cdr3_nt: TGTGCCTGGAGGCCCAGACTAGGAGGGGTAACCGGGGAGCTGTTTTTT
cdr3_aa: CAWRPRLGGVTGELFF

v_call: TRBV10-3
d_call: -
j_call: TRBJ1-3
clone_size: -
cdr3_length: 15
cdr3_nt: TGTGCCATCAGTGCCCAGGTATTGGTTGGAAACACCATATATTTT
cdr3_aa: CAISAQVLVGNTIYF

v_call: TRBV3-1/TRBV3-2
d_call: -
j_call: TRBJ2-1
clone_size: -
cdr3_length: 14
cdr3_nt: TGTGCCAGCAGCCAAAACAGGGTTGGCAATGAGCAGTTCTTC
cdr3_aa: CASSQNRVGNEQFF

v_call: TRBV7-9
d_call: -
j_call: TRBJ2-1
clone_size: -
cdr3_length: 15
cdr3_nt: TGTGCCAGCAGCTTAGGGTCAGGGCTGTACAATGAGCAGTTCTTC
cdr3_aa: CASSLGSGLYNEQFF

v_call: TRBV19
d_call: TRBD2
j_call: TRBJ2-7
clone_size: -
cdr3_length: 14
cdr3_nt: TGTGCCAGTAGCCGTAGCGGGGGTGCCTACGAGCAGTACTTC
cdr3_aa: CASSRSGGAYEQYF

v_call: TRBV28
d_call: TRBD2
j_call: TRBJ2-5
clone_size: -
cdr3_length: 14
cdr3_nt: TGTGCCAGCATCCTAGCGGGAGTTGGTGAGACCCAGTACTTC
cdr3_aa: CASILAGVGETQYF

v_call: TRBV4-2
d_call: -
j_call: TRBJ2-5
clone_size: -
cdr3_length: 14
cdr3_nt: TGTGCCAGCAGCCAAGCTACCGACCAAGAGACCCAGTACTTC
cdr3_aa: CASSQATDQETQYF

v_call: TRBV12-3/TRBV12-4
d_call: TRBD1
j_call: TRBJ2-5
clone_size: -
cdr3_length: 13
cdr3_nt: TGTGCCAGCAGTTTTCAGGGGGCCGGGACCCAGTACTTC
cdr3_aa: CASSFQGAGTQYF

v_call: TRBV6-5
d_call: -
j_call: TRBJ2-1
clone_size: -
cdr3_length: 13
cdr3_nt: TGTGCCAGCAGGCGGACAGCCTACAATGAGCAGTTCTTC
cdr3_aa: CASRRTAYNEQFF

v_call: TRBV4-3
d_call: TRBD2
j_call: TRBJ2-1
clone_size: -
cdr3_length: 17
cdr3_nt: TGCGCCAGCAGCCAAGAAGTCCCCAGCGGGAGTTACAATGAGCAGTTCTTC
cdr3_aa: CASSQEVPSGSYNEQFF

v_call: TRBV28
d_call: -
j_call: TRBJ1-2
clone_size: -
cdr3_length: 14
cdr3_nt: TGTGCCAGCAGTTTATCTCAGGGATACTATGGCTACACCTTC
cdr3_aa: CASSLSQGYYGYTF

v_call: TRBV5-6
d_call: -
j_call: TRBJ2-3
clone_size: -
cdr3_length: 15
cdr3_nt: TGTGCCAGCAGCTTGTGGCAGGTTCCCCCAGATACGCAGTATTTT
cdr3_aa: CASSLWQVPPDTQYF

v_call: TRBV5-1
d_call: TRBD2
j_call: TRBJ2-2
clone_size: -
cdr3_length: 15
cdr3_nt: TGCGCCAGCAGCCGGGGGGAAACTAACACCGGGGAGCTGTTTTTT
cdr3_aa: CASSRGETNTGELFF

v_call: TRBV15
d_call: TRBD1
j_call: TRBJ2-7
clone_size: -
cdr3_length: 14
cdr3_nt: TGTGCCACCAGCGGAGACAGGGGCACCTACGAGCAGTACTTC
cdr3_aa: CATSGDRGTYEQYF

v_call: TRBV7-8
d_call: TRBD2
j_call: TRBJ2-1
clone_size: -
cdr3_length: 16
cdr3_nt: TGTGCCAGCAGCCCCCTCGGGACTAGCGTTGACAATGAGCAGTTCTTC
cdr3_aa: CASSPLGTSVDNEQFF

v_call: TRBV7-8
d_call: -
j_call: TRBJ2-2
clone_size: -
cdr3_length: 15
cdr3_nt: TGTGCCAGCAGTCCACAGGGGGGGACAACCGGGGAGCTGTTTTTT
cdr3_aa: CASSPQGGTTGELFF

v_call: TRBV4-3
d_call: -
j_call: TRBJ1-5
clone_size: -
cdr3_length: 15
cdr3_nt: TGCGCCAGCAGCCAAGATGTAGGGGCTGGTCAGCCCCAGCATTTT
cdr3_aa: CASSQDVGAGQPQHF

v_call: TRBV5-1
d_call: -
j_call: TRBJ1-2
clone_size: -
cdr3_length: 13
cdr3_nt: TGCGCCAGCAGTTTGGGGGGCTCCAGCGGCTACACCTTC
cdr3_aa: CASSLGGSSGYTF

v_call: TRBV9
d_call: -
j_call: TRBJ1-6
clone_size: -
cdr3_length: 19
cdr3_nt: TGTGCCAGCAGCGTAGCTGAGTCCGCAGGTAGCTCCTATAATTCACCCCTCCACTTT
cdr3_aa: CASSVAESAGSSYNSPLHF

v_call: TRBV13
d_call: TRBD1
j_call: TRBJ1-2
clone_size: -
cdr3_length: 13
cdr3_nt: TGTGCCAGCAGCTTGGGACAGTTCTTGGCGGGCACCTTC
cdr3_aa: CASSLGQFLAGTF

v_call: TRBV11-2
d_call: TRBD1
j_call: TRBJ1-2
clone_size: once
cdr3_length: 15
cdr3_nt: TGTGCCAGCAGCACCTGGACAGGAGGGGACTATGGCTACACCTTC
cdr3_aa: CASSTWTGGDYGYTF

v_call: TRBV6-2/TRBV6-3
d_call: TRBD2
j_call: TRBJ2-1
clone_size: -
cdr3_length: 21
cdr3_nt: TGTGCCAGCAGTTACTCATATGGAACTAGCGGGAGGCGGGGGACCTACAATGAGCAGTTCTTC
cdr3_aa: CASSYSYGTSGRRGTYNEQFF

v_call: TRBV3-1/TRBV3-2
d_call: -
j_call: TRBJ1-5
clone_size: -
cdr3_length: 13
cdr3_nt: TGTGCCAGCAGCCAACTTGGCTCCCAGCCCCAGCATTTT
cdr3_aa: CASSQLGSQPQHF

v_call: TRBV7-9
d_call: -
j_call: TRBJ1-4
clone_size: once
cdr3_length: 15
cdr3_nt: TGTGCCAGCAGCTACACAGGGAGAGGGAATGAAAAACTGTTTTTT
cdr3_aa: CASSYTGRGNEKLFF

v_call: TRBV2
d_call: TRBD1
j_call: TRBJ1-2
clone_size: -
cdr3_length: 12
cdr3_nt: TGTGCCAGCAGTGGGACAGGATATGGCTACACCTTC
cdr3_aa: CASSGTGYGYTF

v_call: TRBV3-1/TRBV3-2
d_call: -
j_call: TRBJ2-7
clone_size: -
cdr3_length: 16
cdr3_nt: TGTGCCAGCAGCCAAGAGGGTCTAGCGAGAACCTACGAGCAGTACTTC
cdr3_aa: CASSQEGLARTYEQYF

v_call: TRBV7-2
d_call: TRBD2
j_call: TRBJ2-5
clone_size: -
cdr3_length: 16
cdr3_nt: TGTGCCAGCAGCTTAGCGGGAGCGGGAATCCGAGAGACCCAGTACTTC
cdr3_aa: CASSLAGAGIRETQYF

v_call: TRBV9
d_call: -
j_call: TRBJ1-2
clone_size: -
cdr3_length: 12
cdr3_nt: TGTGCCAGCAGCGTAGCCGGGTATGGCTACACCTTC
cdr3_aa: CASSVAGYGYTF

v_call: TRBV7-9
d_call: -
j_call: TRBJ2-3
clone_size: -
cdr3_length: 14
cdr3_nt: TGTGCCAGCAGCTTGAAGGGGTCCACAGATACGCAGTATTTT
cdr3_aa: CASSLKGSTDTQYF

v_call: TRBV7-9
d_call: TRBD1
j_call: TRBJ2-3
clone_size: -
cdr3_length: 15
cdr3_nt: TGTGCCAGCAGCTTATCAGGGGGTCTTACAGATACGCAGTATTTT
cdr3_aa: CASSLSGGLTDTQYF

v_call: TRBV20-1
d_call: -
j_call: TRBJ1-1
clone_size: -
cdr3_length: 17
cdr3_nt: TGCAGTGCTAGTCTTTTCGCGTTTGGTTTAATGAACACTGAAGCTTTCTTT
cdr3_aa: CSASLFAFGLMNTEAFF

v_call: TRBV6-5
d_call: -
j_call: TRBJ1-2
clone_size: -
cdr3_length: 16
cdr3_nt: TGTGCCAGCAGTTTGGGTGTTCCTCCCGGAGGCTATGGCTACACCTTC
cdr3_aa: CASSLGVPPGGYGYTF

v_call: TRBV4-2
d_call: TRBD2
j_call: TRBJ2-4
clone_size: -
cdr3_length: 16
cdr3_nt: TGTGCCAGCAGCCCTAGTTGGGGAGCGGGAGGGAACATTCAGTACTTC
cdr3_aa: CASSPSWGAGGNIQYF

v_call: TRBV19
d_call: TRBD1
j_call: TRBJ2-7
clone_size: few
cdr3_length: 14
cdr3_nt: TGTGCCAGTAGTATCGGGACAGGGGCCTACGAGCAGTACTTC
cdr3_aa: CASSIGTGAYEQYF